Presented here are 29 T cell receptor beta chains from one specimen sequenced in a study of blood T cell repertoires in COVID-19. Sequenced by immunoSEQ multiplex PCR; TCRdb stores in-frame clones only, minus some. The table includes fewer than 250,000 clones, 80% to 90% detected once. Input material: PBMCs or T cells enriched from blood (not recorded which). The origin of the receptors is a middle-aged woman who had been exposed to COVID-19.

This chain connects TRBV5-1 to TRBJ2-5, with 9 nucleotides matching TRBD1. The CDR3 is 14 amino acids. Germline CDR1 is SGHRS and CDR2 is YFSETQ. The V and J ends lost 5 bases and 5 bases, in that order; junction bases with no gene match: 7. CDR3: CASRRDRVPETQYF. The DNA of the CDR3 is TGCGCCAGCAGGAGGGACAGGGTGCCGGAGACCCAGTACTTC. Looking up the rest from reference TRBV5-1 and TRBJ2-5 gives the full variable domain: KAGVTQTPRYLIKTRGQQVTLSCSPISGHRSVSWYQQTPGQGLQFLFEYFSETQRNKGNFPGRFSGRQFSNSRSEMNVSTLELGDSALYLCASRRDRVPETQYFGPGTRLLVL.

The chain combines TRBV27 with TRBJ1-1; D is unresolved. Germline CDR1 reads MNHEY; CDR2 reads SMNVEV (reference sequence). The CDR3 length is 14 residues. The V end was cut by 6 bases, the J end by 1 base, with 12 bases between. DNA for the CDR3: TGTGCCAGCAGCCATCAAACGGGGAACACTGAAGCTTTCTTT. Encoded protein: CASSHQTGNTEAFF.

The V call is TRBV19, the J call TRBJ1-1; D is ambiguous. Trimming stripped 5 bases from V and 8 bases from J, with 15 bases between. The V gene's germline CDR1 is LNHDA and CDR2 SQIVND (reference sequence). The CDR3 extends over 13 amino acids. For the CDR3, the DNA is TGTGCCAGTAGTGCCGGGAGAGGGTCCGAAGCTTTCTTT. This encodes CASSAGRGSEAFF.

The chain carries TRBV21-1 and TRBJ2-7; the DNA was not compared with TRBD2, the D call given in the table. TRBV21-1 is shown as a pseudogene. The CDR3 has 16 amino acids. In DNA form, the CDR3 reads TGTGCCAGCAGCAAAGCGGCTAGCGGGGGGGTTAGCGAGCAGTACTTC. It yields the protein CASSKAASGGVSEQYF.

This clone was recorded a few times. The chain carries TRBV5-5 and TRBJ1-3, with no clear D. CDR3 length: 14 amino acids. Per the germline V gene, CDR1 is SGHKS and CDR2 is YYEKEE (reference sequence). V was clipped by 4 bases and J by 2 bases, with 10 bases between them. The CDR3 reads CASSLAGAGNTIYF. As DNA, the CDR3 is TGTGCCAGCAGCCTGGCCGGGGCTGGAAACACCATATATTTT.

The V gene is TRBV9, the J gene TRBJ1-1, with unresolved D. The CDR3 is 14 amino acids. Germline assignment: CDR1 SGDLS and CDR2 YYNGEE. Trimming shortened V by 4 bases and J by 0 bases, and 10 bases separated the two germline ends. The CDR3 here is CASSPSWLNTEAFF. In DNA, the CDR3 is TGTGCCAGCAGCCCCTCTTGGCTGAACACTGAAGCTTTCTTT.

This chain links TRBV5-5 with TRBJ2-7; D unclear. Trimming took off 4 bases at V and 3 bases at J, with 14 bases between the two ends. CDR3 size: 14 residues. Germline CDR1 is SGHKS and CDR2 is YYEKEE (reference sequence). The CDR3 coding sequence is TGTGCCAGCAGCCTCTCGCAGGCCAACTACGAGCAGTACTTC. Residues: CASSLSQANYEQYF.

Comments on this clone: A junction end diverges from the germline sequence, so it may reflect a read error. The chain combines TRBV28 with TRBJ2-7, with a weak D call TRBD2 (6 bases). CDR3 length: 12 residues. Germline lookup yields CDR1 MDHEN and CDR2 SYDVKM. The CDR3 spells CASSGEVREQCF. The CDR3, as DNA: TGTGCCAGCAGCGGGGAGGTTCGCGAGCAGTGCTTC.

This chain joins TRBV20-1 and TRBJ1-2; 7 bases match TRBD1. Looked up from germline, CDR1 is DFQATT and CDR2 is SNEGSKA (reference sequence). Trimming removed 3 bases from V and 0 bases from J; junction bases left unmatched: 4. This CDR3 has 14 residues. CDR3 nucleotides: TGCAGTGCTAGTCAGGGGGATCCTAACTATGGCTACACCTTC. This gives the protein CSASQGDPNYGYTF.

The chain recombines TRBV7-9 with TRBJ1-2; a possible D gene is TRBD1 (5 bases). Between the trimmed V and J ends, which lost 0 bases and 8 bases, there was a span of 10 bases. Germline-derived CDR1 and CDR2 are SEHNR and FQNEAQ (reference sequence). The CDR3 covers 13 residues. CDR3 nucleotides: TGTGCCAGCAGCTTAGCCCAGGGAAAAGGCTACACCTTC. Its translation: CASSLAQGKGYTF. Combining the CDR3 with reference TRBV7-9 and TRBJ1-2 gives the whole variable domain DTGVSQNPRHKITKRGQNVTFRCDPISEHNRLYWYRQTLGQGPEFLTYFQNEAQLEKSRLLSDRFSAERPKGSFSTLEIQRTEQGDSAMYLCASSLAQGKGYTFGSGTRLTVV.

The gene calls are TRBV2 and TRBJ1-5; 7 bases agree with TRBD1. V was clipped by 8 bases and J by 7 bases; unmatched bases: 8. Germline CDR1 is SNHLY and CDR2 is FYNNEI. The CDR3 has 13 residues. The CDR3 nucleotides are TGTGCCAGCCACGCGACAGGGAACCAGCCCCAGCATTTT. Residues: CASHATGNQPQHF.

The chain recombines TRBV5-4 with TRBJ2-2; 16 positions match TRBD2. This CDR3 has 17 residues. Unmatched junction bases numbered 3, after V lost 4 bases and J lost 3 bases. Germline V gene lookup returns CDR1 SGHNT and CDR2 YYREEE (reference sequence). The chain's CDR3 is CASSLGLAGGYTGELFF. CDR3 coding DNA: TGTGCCAGCAGCCTGGGACTAGCGGGGGGGTACACCGGGGAGCTGTTTTTT.

V and J are TRBV21-1 and TRBJ1-6. TRBV21-1 is a listed pseudogene. The CDR3 loop spans 16 amino acids. The CDR3 region is CASSSPSIRVNSPLHF. The CDR3 DNA sequence: TGTGCCAGCAGCAGCCCTTCTATCCGAGTTAATTCACCCCTCCACTTT.

The chain carries TRBV28 and TRBJ2-7; 9 bases agree with TRBD1. CDR1 is MDHEN, CDR2 SYDVKM, per germline. The CDR3 loop spans 14 amino acids. Trimming took 5 bases from V and 9 from J; bases not matched to a gene: 11. CDR3 nucleotide sequence: TGTGCCAGCAGTCCGGGACAGGGATCATCGGGGCAGTACTTC. It translates to CASSPGQGSSGQYF.

This chain links TRBV30 with TRBJ1-2; D not resolved. Per germline, CDR1 GTSNPN and CDR2 SVGIG (reference sequence). The V gene lost 1 base and the J gene lost 6 bases, with 9 bases spanning the gap. This CDR3 has 12 residues. The CDR3: CAWSAPLNGYTF. CDR3 coding DNA: TGTGCCTGGAGTGCCCCCCTAAATGGCTACACCTTC.

The chain recombines TRBV6-6 with TRBJ2-1, with D unresolved. V was clipped by 5 bases and J by 7 bases, with 6 bases between them. CDR3 length: 11 amino acids. Germline V CDR1 and CDR2: MNHNY, SVGAGI (reference sequence). The CDR3 loop is CASSPKNEQFF. The DNA of the CDR3 is TGTGCCAGCAGTCCTAAGAATGAGCAGTTCTTC.

J is TRBJ1-2 and V is TRBV9; 8 bases line up with TRBD1. The trim removed 4 bases at V and 6 bases at J, leaving 11 bases unmatched. Germline loops: CDR1 SGDLS, CDR2 YYNGEE. The CDR3 sequence is 15 residues long. The CDR3 is CASSPGGTRVDGYTF. The CDR3, as DNA: TGTGCCAGCAGCCCAGGGGGCACCAGGGTGGATGGCTACACCTTC.

The chain joins TRBV5-6 to TRBJ1-3; 7 positions match TRBD1. Germline-derived CDR1 and CDR2 are SGHDT and YYEEEE. The CDR3 has 15 residues. V dropped 0 bases and J dropped 2; count of bases not matched to a gene: 2. CDR3 bases: TGTGCCAGCAGCTTGGATAGGGGGCCTGGAAACACCATATATTTT. It yields the protein CASSLDRGPGNTIYF. Looking up the rest from reference TRBV5-6 and TRBJ1-3 gives the full variable domain: DAGVTQSPTHLIKTRGQQVTLRCSPKSGHDTVSWYQQALGQGPQFIFQYYEEEERQRGNFPDRFSGHQFPNYSSELNVNALLLGDSALYLCASSLDRGPGNTIYFGEGSWLTVV.

The chain carries TRBV7-2 and TRBJ1-1; 9 bases map to TRBD1. J lost 4 bases, V lost 1 base, and 7 bases had no gene match. The CDR3 is 16 residues long. The V gene's germline CDR1 is SGHTA and CDR2 FQGNSA. The CDR3 region is CASSLVGTGKRTEAFF. The CDR3 region has the DNA TGTGCCAGCAGCTTAGTAGGGACAGGGAAACGCACTGAAGCTTTCTTT.

This clone was detected only a few times. The CDR3 sequence: CASSPEPTGTGGDTEAFF. In DNA, the CDR3 is TGCGCCAGCAGCCCGGAACCCACAGGAACAGGGGGAGACACTGAAGCTTTCTTT. V usage is TRBV5-1 and J usage is TRBJ1-1; 8 nucleotides match TRBD1. CDR3 size: 18 residues. Germline CDR1 and CDR2: SGHRS and YFSETQ. The trim removed 4 bases at V and 3 bases at J, leaving 17 bases unmatched.

V and J are TRBV29-1 and TRBJ2-3; D is perhaps TRBD1 (6 bases). V lost 4 bases to trimming and J lost 6 bases, with 14 bases between them. The CDR3 contains 13 residues. Germline V gene sequence: CDR1 SQVTM, CDR2 ANQGSEA. DNA of the CDR3: TGCAGCGTTGGGGGCAGGGGTGGGGATACGCAGTATTTT. It encodes CSVGGRGGDTQYF.

This clone was counted once. This rearrangement joins TRBV9 to TRBJ2-7, with 10 positions matching TRBD1. The CDR3 is 14 residues long. With V trimmed by 4 bases and J by 4 bases, 5 bases remained unmatched. Germline-derived CDR1 and CDR2 are SGDLS and YYNGEE. The CDR3 region has the DNA TGTGCCAGCAGCTCCACGGGACAGGGGTACGAGCAGTACTTC. This sequence encodes CASSSTGQGYEQYF.

The CDR3 coding sequence is TGTGCCAGCTCACCAACCGGGACAGGGAATAGTTATTCACCCCTCCACTTT. It is translated as CASSPTGTGNSYSPLHF. The V and J genes are TRBV18 and TRBJ1-6, with TRBD1 matching 9 bases. The junction had 10 bases not matched to a gene; V was cut back by 2 bases and J by 8 bases. The germline CDR1 and CDR2 sequences are KGHSH and LQKENI. This CDR3 has 17 residues.

The chain couples TRBV19 to TRBJ1-2, with D unresolved. Per the germline V gene, CDR1 is LNHDA and CDR2 is SQIVND (reference sequence). CDR3 length equals 13 residues. The ends were cut back, 3 bases at V and 7 bases at J, with 12 bases in the middle. CDR3 bases: TGTGCCAGTAGTATCTCCAGTCCGGGTGGCTACACCTTC. Protein sequence: CASSISSPGGYTF.

This clone appeared a few times. The chain links TRBV7-3 to TRBJ2-1; the D gene is possibly TRBD1 (6 bases). There are 14 residues in the CDR3. Germline V lookup: CDR1 SGHTA, CDR2 FQGTGA. Trimming removed 5 bases from V and 6 bases from J, with 14 bases in between. In DNA, the CDR3 is TGTGCCAGCAGCAGTCAAACAGGGTCCAATGAGCAGTTCTTC. Its translation: CASSSQTGSNEQFF.

The rearrangement links TRBV9 to TRBJ1-2; possible D gene TRBD1, 6 bases. The V gene's germline CDR1 is SGDLS and CDR2 YYNGEE. This CDR3 comprises 17 residues. The V gene lost 0 bases and the J gene lost 2 bases, with 17 bases spanning the gap. The CDR3 sequence is CASSVEAGDVPNYGYTF. The CDR3 DNA reads as TGTGCCAGCAGCGTAGAAGCAGGGGATGTCCCCAACTATGGCTACACCTTC. The full variable domain, with the rest looked up from reference TRBV9 and TRBJ1-2, is DSGVTQTPKHLITATGQRVTLRCSPRSGDLSVYWYQQSLDQGLQFLIQYYNGEERAKGNILERFSAQQFPDLHSELNLSSLELGDSALYFCASSVEAGDVPNYGYTFGSGTRLTVV.

V gene TRBV12-3 or TRBV12-4 combines with J gene TRBJ1-2; D unresolved. Trimming removed 8 bases at V and 7 bases at J, with 14 bases between. This CDR3 region has 12 residues. As DNA, the CDR3 is TGTGCCAGCCGCCGTGAGGTGTTTGGCTACACCTTC. It encodes CASRREVFGYTF.

There are a few counts of this clone. V and J are TRBV5-1 and TRBJ2-7; TRBD1 matches 7 bases. The CDR3 loop spans 15 amino acids. V trimming: 4 bases; J trimming: 1 base; junction bases outside the gene matches: 8. Germline lookup yields CDR1 SGHRS and CDR2 YFSETQ. The CDR3 coding sequence is TGCGCCAGCAGCCCTGGACAGGCGAAGTCCTACGAGCAGTACTTC. This sequence encodes CASSPGQAKSYEQYF.

The rearrangement links TRBV6-5 to TRBJ1-2; tentative D call: TRBD1 (6 bases). Trimming left V 6 bases short and J 6 bases short, with 17 bases between. CDR1 and CDR2 (germline): MNHEY, SVGAGI. This CDR3 is 14 amino acids long. CDR3 residues: CASRLGGQPDGYTF. Here the CDR3 DNA reads TGTGCCAGCAGACTAGGAGGACAGCCCGATGGCTACACCTTC.